The next 14 T cell receptor beta chains were all read from a single sample in a study of PD-L1 blockade in urothelial cancer. Noted time point: pretreatment peripheral blood. TCRdb's table, derived via immunoSEQ multiplex PCR, lists solely in-frame clones and lacks some. The repertoire holds about 56,000 clones, with 65% to 90% as singletons. The sample consisted of PBMCs, taken around atezolizumab (anti-PD-L1) treatment. The receptors were gathered from a man between 65 and 85 years old with urothelial cancer.

The chain has TRBV5-1 and TRBJ2-7, with D maybe TRBD2 (6 bases). CDR3 size: 15 residues. Trimming pared 0 bases from V and 3 bases from J, leaving 13 bases between. CDR1 SGHRS and CDR2 YFSETQ come from the germline V gene. CDR3 nucleotides: TGCGCCAGCAGCTTGGCCTCGACTAGAGGCTACGAGCAGTACTTC. It is translated as CASSLASTRGYEQYF.

The chain is built from TRBV13 and TRBJ2-3; D gene unclear. V was trimmed by 5 bases and J by 0 bases, leaving 12 bases between them. This CDR3 spans 15 amino acids. Germline V gene lookup returns CDR1 PRHDT and CDR2 FYEKMQ (reference sequence). CDR3 in amino acids: CASSPAVGSTDTQYF. CDR3 DNA: TGTGCCAGCAGCCCCGCGGTCGGGAGCACAGATACGCAGTATTTT.

CDR3 nucleotide sequence: TGTGCCAGTAGTATTAGGAGGGGAGGAACAGATACGCAGTATTTT. It specifies CASSIRRGGTDTQYF. J is TRBJ2-3 and V is TRBV19; D possibly corresponds to TRBD2 (6 bases). CDR1 is LNHDA, CDR2 SQIVND, per germline (reference sequence). With 3 bases removed from V and 3 bases from J, the gap between germline ends came to 13 bases. The CDR3 covers 15 residues.

This rearrangement joins TRBV7-6 to TRBJ2-7, with 7 nucleotides matching TRBD1. CDR1 and CDR2 (germline): SGHVS, FNYEAQ. J lost 4 bases, V lost 0 bases, and 9 bases had no gene match. CDR3 length: 16 amino acids. CDR3 protein: CASSLAGWETGYEQYF. For the CDR3, the DNA is TGTGCCAGCAGCTTAGCAGGTTGGGAGACAGGGTACGAGCAGTACTTC.

This chain connects TRBV19 to TRBJ2-1, with a possible D match to TRBD1 (7 bases). The length of the CDR3 is 15 residues. V lost 5 bases, J lost 3 bases, and 14 bases lay in between. From germline, CDR1 is LNHDA and CDR2 SQIVND (reference sequence). CDR3 sequence reads: CASSAGQRHYNEQFF. The CDR3, as DNA: TGTGCCAGTAGTGCGGGACAGAGACACTACAATGAGCAGTTCTTC. The entire variable domain, with the rest obtained from reference TRBV19 and TRBJ2-1, is as follows: DGGITQSPKYLFRKEGQNVTLSCEQNLNHDAMYWYRQDPGQGLRLIYYSQIVNDFQKGDIAEGYSVSREKKESFPLTVTSAQKNPTAFYLCASSAGQRHYNEQFFGPGTRLTVL.

This chain joins TRBV25-1 and TRBJ1-4; the match to TRBD1 covers 7 bases. This CDR3 is 17 amino acids long. The V gene end was trimmed by 3 bases and the J gene end by 3 bases; junction bases not matched to a gene: 10. The germline CDR1 and CDR2 sequences are MGHDK and SYGVNS. CDR3 region: CASSERQGSPANEKLFF. CDR3 nucleotides: TGTGCCAGCAGTGAGCGACAGGGTAGCCCAGCTAATGAAAAACTGTTTTTT.

CDR3 sequence reads: CASTPGLAGGWQFF. The CDR3 bases are TGTGCCAGTACCCCGGGACTAGCGGGAGGGTGGCAGTTCTTC. This sequence joins TRBV19 and TRBJ2-1; 16 nucleotides line up with TRBD2. This CDR3 spans 14 amino acids. V dropped 7 bases and J dropped 12; count of bases not matched to a gene: 6. The V gene's germline CDR1 is LNHDA and CDR2 SQIVND (reference sequence).

The chain couples TRBV5-1 to TRBJ1-4; a possible D gene is TRBD1 (6 bases). The CDR3 runs 16 residues. V lost 4 bases to trimming and J lost 0 bases, with 13 bases between them. Germline-derived CDR1 and CDR2 are SGHRS and YFSETQ. CDR3 sequence: CASSPVGTTTNEKLFF. The CDR3, as DNA: TGCGCCAGCAGCCCCGTCGGGACAACAACTAATGAAAAACTGTTTTTT.

This clone was detected a few times. The genes are TRBV2 and TRBJ2-7; D gene uncertain. Trimming left V 6 bases short and J 1 base short, with 13 bases between. Germline V gene lookup returns CDR1 SNHLY and CDR2 FYNNEI. The CDR3 has 14 residues. CDR3 sequence: CASRTRHLSYEQYF. In nucleotides, the CDR3 is TGTGCCAGCAGGACCAGACACCTTTCCTACGAGCAGTACTTC.

CDR3 loop: CASSEALGGIGSTGELFF. The DNA of the CDR3 is TGTGCCAGCAGTGAAGCTCTCGGGGGTATTGGGAGCACCGGGGAGCTGTTTTTT. The rearrangement links TRBV6-1 to TRBJ2-2; tentative D call: TRBD2 (6 bases). Germline-derived CDR1 and CDR2 are MNHNS and SASEGT. V lost 0 bases, J lost 4 bases, and 18 bases lay in between. CDR3 length: 18 residues.

Here the CDR3 reads CASSPSTGVRNQPQHF. CDR3 bases: TGTGCCAGCTCACCGAGTACAGGGGTTAGGAATCAGCCCCAGCATTTT. This chain joins TRBV18 and TRBJ1-5; 7 bases are a match to TRBD1. Per the germline V gene, CDR1 is KGHSH and CDR2 is LQKENI. Trimming took 3 bases from V and 4 from J; bases not matched to a gene: 9. The CDR3 is 16 amino acids.

The chain carries TRBV12-5 and TRBJ2-1, with 9 bases matching TRBD1. CDR1 and CDR2 from the germline V gene are LGHNT and FRNRAP. J lost 6 bases, V lost 6 bases, and 9 bases had no gene match. The CDR3 runs 15 residues. The CDR3 is CASGQGQGLGNEQFF. The CDR3 coding sequence is TGTGCTAGTGGACAGGGACAGGGACTCGGCAATGAGCAGTTCTTC.

The chain uses TRBV4-2 and TRBJ2-1; 10 bases align to TRBD2. The CDR3 is 15 amino acids. The V and J ends lost 0 bases and 6 bases, in that order; junction bases with no gene match: 2. Per the germline V gene, CDR1 is LGHNA and CDR2 is YNFKEQ. The CDR3 DNA sequence: TGTGCCAGCAGCCAAGATAGCGGGAGGTTCAATGAGCAGTTCTTC. It translates to CASSQDSGRFNEQFF.

The chain recombines TRBV13 with TRBJ2-3; 11 bases match TRBD2. The length of the CDR3 is 14 residues. Germline assignment: CDR1 PRHDT and CDR2 FYEKMQ (reference sequence). V lost 4 bases to trimming and J lost 9 bases; unmatched junction nucleotides: 6. CDR3: CASSSLTSGKTQYF. Written as DNA, the CDR3 is TGTGCCAGCAGCTCACTGACTAGCGGGAAAACGCAGTATTTT.